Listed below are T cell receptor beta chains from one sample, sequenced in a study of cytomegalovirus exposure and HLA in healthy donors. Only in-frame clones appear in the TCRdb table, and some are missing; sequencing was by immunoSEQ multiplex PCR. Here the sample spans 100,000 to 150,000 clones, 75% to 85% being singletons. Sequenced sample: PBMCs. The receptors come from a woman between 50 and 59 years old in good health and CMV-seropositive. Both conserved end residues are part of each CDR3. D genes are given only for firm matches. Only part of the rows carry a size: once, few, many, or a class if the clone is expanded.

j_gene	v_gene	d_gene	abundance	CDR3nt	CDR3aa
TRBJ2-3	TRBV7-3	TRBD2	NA	TGTGCCAGCAGCCGCAATCCTAGCGGAACTAGCACAGATACGCAGTATTTT	CASSRNPSGTSTDTQYF
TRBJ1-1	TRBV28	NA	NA	TGTGCCAGCAGTTCCTTGGGACTGAGGAACACTGAAGCTTTCTTT	CASSSLGLRNTEAFF
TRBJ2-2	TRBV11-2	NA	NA	TGTGCCAGCAGCTTATATCCCACCGGGGAGCTGTTTTTT	CASSLYPTGELFF
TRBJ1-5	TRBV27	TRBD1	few	TGTGCCAGCAGTTCGACAGGGGGGTATAGCAATCAGCCCCAGCATTTT	CASSSTGGYSNQPQHF
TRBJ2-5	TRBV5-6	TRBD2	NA	TGTGCCAGCCCCGTCCCTAGCGGGAGGGTCCGAGAGACCCAGTACTTC	CASPVPSGRVRETQYF
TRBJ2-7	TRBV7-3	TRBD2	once	TGTGCCAGCAGCCAAGGGAGCGGGGGGGCCGACGAGCAGTACTTC	CASSQGSGGADEQYF
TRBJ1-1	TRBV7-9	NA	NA	TGTGCCAGCAGCTTATATGTGGCTTTCTTT	CASSLYVAFF
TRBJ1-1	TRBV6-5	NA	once	TGTGCCAGCCGTCGGGGGGCAGGGCGAAACACTGAAGCTTTCTTT	CASRRGAGRNTEAFF
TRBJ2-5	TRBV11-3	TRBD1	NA	TGTGCCAGCTCTAGAGGACAGGCTCCACAGACCCAGTACTTC	CASSRGQAPQTQYF
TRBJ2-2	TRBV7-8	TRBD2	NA	TGTGCCAGCAGCCGGCGACTAGCGGGACACACCGGGGAGCTGTTTTTT	CASSRRLAGHTGELFF
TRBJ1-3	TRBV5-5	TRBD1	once	TGTGCCAGCAGCTTTTTTTGGGACAGGGGGAGCGGAAACACCATATATTTT	CASSFFWDRGSGNTIYF
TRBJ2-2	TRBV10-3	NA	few	TGTGCCATCAGCCCGAGTAGTCCCGGGGAGCTGTTTTTT	CAISPSSPGELFF
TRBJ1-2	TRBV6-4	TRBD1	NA	TGTGCCAGCAGTGCGTCTACAGGGGACCTCTATGGCTACACCTTC	CASSASTGDLYGYTF
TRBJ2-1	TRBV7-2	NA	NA	TGTGCCAGCACCCCTACAGGGCTCGGGGAATACGGGCAGTTCTTC	CASTPTGLGEYGQFF
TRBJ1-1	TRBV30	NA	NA	TGTGCCTGGAGTCCACAGGGTTTCGCTGAAGCTTTCTTT	CAWSPQGFAEAFF
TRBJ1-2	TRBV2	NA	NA	TGTGCCAGCAGTGAAGCGTTAAGGAGTCGCTCCTATGGCTACACCTTC	CASSEALRSRSYGYTF
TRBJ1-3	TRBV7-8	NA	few	TGTGCCAGCAGCCCTTCTTCTAGGGGAAACACCATATATTTT	CASSPSSRGNTIYF
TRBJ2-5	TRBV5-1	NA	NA	TGCGCCAGCAGCTTGACTCCACAAGAGACCCAGTACTTC	CASSLTPQETQYF
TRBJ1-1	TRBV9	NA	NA	TGTGCCAGCAGCGTAGGGGGCCAGACTGAAGCTTTCTTT	CASSVGGQTEAFF
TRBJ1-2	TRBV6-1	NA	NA	TGTGCCAGCAGCGAGACAGCCTACTATGGCTACACCTTC	CASSETAYYGYTF
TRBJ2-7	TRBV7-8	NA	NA	TGTGCCAGCAGCTTAGCACTATGGGAGGTGAGCTCCTACGAGCAGTACTTC	CASSLALWEVSSYEQYF
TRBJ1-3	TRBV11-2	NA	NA	TGTGCCAGCAGCTTAGGGACAAGGAGTTCTGGAAACACCATATATTTT	CASSLGTRSSGNTIYF
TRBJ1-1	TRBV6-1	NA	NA	TGTGCCAGCAGTGAAGGCGGGGGGTATACTGAAGCTTTCTTT	CASSEGGGYTEAFF
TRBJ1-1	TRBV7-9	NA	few	TGTGCCAGCAGCTTAGAGCGGAACACTGAAGCTTTCTTT	CASSLERNTEAFF
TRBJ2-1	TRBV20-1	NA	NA	TGCAGTGCTAGGAGCGATGAGCAGTTCTTC	CSARSDEQFF
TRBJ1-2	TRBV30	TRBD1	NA	TGTGCCTGGAGTGTAAGCCAGGGGGGAGGCTATGGCTACACCTTC	CAWSVSQGGGYGYTF
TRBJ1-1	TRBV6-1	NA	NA	TGTGCCAGCAGTGAAGCGACGGGGTCGGGCACTGAAGCTTTCTTT	CASSEATGSGTEAFF
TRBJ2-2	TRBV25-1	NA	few	TGTGCCAGCAGTGCCACATTTAGCGGCCAGAACACCGGGGAGCTGTTTTTT	CASSATFSGQNTGELFF
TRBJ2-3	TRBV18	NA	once	TGTGCCAGCTCACCACCTTCGGCAGATACGCAGTATTTT	CASSPPSADTQYF
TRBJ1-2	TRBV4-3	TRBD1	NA	TGCGCCAGCAGCCAAGCCGACAGGGTGAGGTGTGGCTACACCTTC	CASSQADRVRCGYTF
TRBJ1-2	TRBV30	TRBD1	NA	TGTGCCTGGAGTCCCGGGACAGGGGGATTAGGCTACACCTTC	CAWSPGTGGLGYTF
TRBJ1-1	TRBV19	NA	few	TGTGCCAGTACCAACCGACAGATGAACACTGAAGCTTTCTTT	CASTNRQMNTEAFF
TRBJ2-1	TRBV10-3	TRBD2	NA	TGTGCCGTACAGAGCCAGGGCGGGAGAGGACGGAATGAGCAGTTCTTC	CAVQSQGGRGRNEQFF
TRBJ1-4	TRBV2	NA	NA	TGTGCCAGCAGTGGCGGCGGGAATGAAAAACTGTTTTTT	CASSGGGNEKLFF
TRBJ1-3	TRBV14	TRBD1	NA	TGTGCCAGCAGCCAAGCTAGGGGGCTGTTTGGAAACACCATATATTTT	CASSQARGLFGNTIYF
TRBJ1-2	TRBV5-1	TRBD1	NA	TGCGCCAGCAGCTCGGGACAGCCAACGTATGGCTACACCTTC	CASSSGQPTYGYTF
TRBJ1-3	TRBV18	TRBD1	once	TGTGCCAGCTCACCACAACCGGGACAGAGCTCTGGAAACACCATATATTTT	CASSPQPGQSSGNTIYF